The 5 T cell receptor beta chains below all came from one sample that was sequenced in a study of blood T cell repertoires in COVID-19 (dated by TCRdb to 2018 to 2021). Library construction relied on the immunoSEQ multiplex PCR assay. In its TCRdb copy, this immuneACCESS table keeps in-frame sequences only and misses some clones. Where compared with another copy, unresolved V genes explain less than half of these, and the others have no known cause. In this sample the table shows around 110,000 clones, around 78% of which occur a single time. Clones ranked in the top ten supply around 2.3% of the sample. Sequencing was done on a sample of peripheral blood. All receptors derive from a man between 25 and 39 years old with acute or convalescent COVID-19.

The chain links TRBV6-6 to TRBJ1-3; D might be TRBD1 (5 bases). V lost 5 bases to trimming and J lost 8 bases, with 10 bases between them. The germline V gene has CDR1 MNHNY and CDR2 SVGAGI (reference sequence). The CDR3 is made up of 12 amino acids. The CDR3 coding sequence is TGTGCCAGCAGTGCCCCGGGGGACACCATATATTTT. Amino acid sequence: CASSAPGDTIYF.

This sequence joins TRBV30 and TRBJ2-1, with TRBD1 identical over 7 bases. V lost 1 base and J lost 2; bases outside the gene matches: 5. The germline V gene encodes CDR1 GTSNPN and CDR2 SVGIG (reference sequence). This CDR3 has 15 amino acids. CDR3 coding DNA: TGTGCCTGGAGTGACGAGGGGGCGACCTACAATGAGCAGTTCTTC. Amino acids: CAWSDEGATYNEQFF.

In this sample, this clone turned up once. The chain carries TRBV12-3 or TRBV12-4 and TRBJ2-7; 11 positions agree with TRBD2. The J segment lost 5 bases and the V segment lost 4 bases, leaving 1 base of the junction unmatched. This CDR3 is 13 amino acids long. The CDR3 coding sequence is TGTGCCAGCAGTTCTAGCGGGGGGCACGAGCAGTACTTC. The encoded protein is CASSSSGGHEQYF.

This clone was observed a single time. The gene calls are TRBV27 and TRBJ2-7; 9 bases line up with TRBD2. Germline V gene data show CDR1 as MNHEY and CDR2 as SMNVEV (reference sequence). The CDR3 is 12 amino acids. V trimming: 4 bases; J trimming: 12 bases; junction bases outside the gene matches: 7. The CDR3 coding sequence is TGTGCCAGCAGTTCGCCTAGCGGGGTCGCGTACGTC. Encoded protein: CASSSPSGVAYV.

V and J are TRBV4-2 and TRBJ1-2; 9 bases line up with TRBD1. The CDR3 contains 14 residues. CDR1 LGHNA and CDR2 YNFKEQ come from the germline V gene. V dropped 1 base and J dropped 8; count of bases not matched to a gene: 5. CDR3 sequence (DNA): TGTGCCAGCAGCCAAGCACAGGGGGCGGACGGCTACACCTTC. Protein sequence: CASSQAQGADGYTF.